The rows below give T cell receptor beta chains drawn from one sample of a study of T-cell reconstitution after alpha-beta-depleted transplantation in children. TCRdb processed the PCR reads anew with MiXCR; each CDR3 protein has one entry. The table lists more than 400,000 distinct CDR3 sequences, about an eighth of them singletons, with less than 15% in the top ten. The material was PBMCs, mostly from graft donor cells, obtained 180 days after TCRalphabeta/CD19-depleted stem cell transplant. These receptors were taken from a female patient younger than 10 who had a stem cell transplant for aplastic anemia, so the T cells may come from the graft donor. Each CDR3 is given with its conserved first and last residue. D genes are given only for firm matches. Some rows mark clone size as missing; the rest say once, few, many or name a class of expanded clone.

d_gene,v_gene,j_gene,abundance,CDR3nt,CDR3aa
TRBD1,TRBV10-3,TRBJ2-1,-,TGTGCCATCAATACCGGGACAGGAAACTACAATGAGCAGTTCTTC,CAINTGTGNYNEQFF
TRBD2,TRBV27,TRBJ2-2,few,TGTGCCAGCAGGGGACTAGCGGGTGCCGGGGAGCTGTTTTTT,CASRGLAGAGELFF
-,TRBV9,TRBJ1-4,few,TGTGCCAGCAGCGTAGCGAGTGAAAAACTGTTTTTT,CASSVASEKLFF
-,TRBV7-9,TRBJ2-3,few,TGTGCCAGCAGCTTAGTAACCCCTAGTCACACAGATACGCAGTATTTT,CASSLVTPSHTDTQYF
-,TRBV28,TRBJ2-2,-,TGTGCCAGCAGTTTGTGGGCCCAGGGCGCCGGGGAGCTGTTTTTT,CASSLWAQGAGELFF
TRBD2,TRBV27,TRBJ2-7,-,TGTGCCAGCAGTTTCCTGAGTGGGGGAGGGCTCTCCTACGAGCAGTACTTC,CASSFLSGGGLSYEQYF
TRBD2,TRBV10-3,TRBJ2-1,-,TGTGCCATCAGTGCGTCGACTAGCGGATACAATGAGCAGTTCTTC,CAISASTSGYNEQFF
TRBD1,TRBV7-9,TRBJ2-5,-,TGTGCCAGCAGCTCCGAACAGGGGACCCAAGAGACCCAGTACTTC,CASSSEQGTQETQYF
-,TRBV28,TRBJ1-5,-,TGTGCCAGCAGTTTTTGGGGAAGAGAGCAGCCCCAGCATTTT,CASSFWGREQPQHF
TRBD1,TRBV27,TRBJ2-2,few,TGTGCCAGCAGTCCCCATCGACAGGGTAACGGGGAGCTGTTTTTT,CASSPHRQGNGELFF
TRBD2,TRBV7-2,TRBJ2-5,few,TGTGCCAGCAGCCCCGGGGCACTAGCGGGACAAGAGACCCAGTACTTC,CASSPGALAGQETQYF
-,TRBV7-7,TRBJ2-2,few,TGTGCCAGCAGCTTAAAATCAGGCAACACCGGGGAGCTGTTTTTT,CASSLKSGNTGELFF
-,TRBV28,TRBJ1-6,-,TGTGCCAGCAGTTGGGGGCCAGGGCCTAATTCACCCCTCCACTTT,CASSWGPGPNSPLHF
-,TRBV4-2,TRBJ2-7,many,TGTGCCAGCAGCCAAGATCGAAGGCAATCCTACGAGCAGTACTTC,CASSQDRRQSYEQYF
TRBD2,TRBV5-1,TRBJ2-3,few,TGCGCCAGCAGCTGGACGGGACTAGGCACAGATACGCAGTATTTT,CASSWTGLGTDTQYF